The 26 T cell receptor beta chains below were found in one sample sequenced in a study of graft-versus-host responses after intestinal transplantation. Produced via immunoSEQ multiplex PCR; TCRdb's table is partial and in-frame only. The table records some 46,000 clones, over 80% of them present only once. Sequencing used PBMCs, obtained about 800 days after a first intestinal transplant, on the day of a second. Receptor source: a human patient who received an intestinal transplant, so some T cells may come from the graft donor.

This sequence joins TRBV11-2 and TRBJ1-6, with 7 bases aligning to TRBD1. J lost 6 bases, V lost 2 bases, and 10 bases had no gene match. This CDR3 contains 17 residues. CDR1 SGHAT and CDR2 FQNNGV come from the germline V gene. The CDR3 spells CASSLRQGGQLNSPLHF. Here the CDR3 DNA reads TGTGCCAGCAGCTTAAGACAAGGGGGACAGCTTAATTCACCCCTCCACTTT.

This chain connects TRBV4-1 to TRBJ2-7; D unresolved. V gave up 0 bases and J gave up 0 bases, with 15 bases separating them. The CDR3 loop spans 17 amino acids. Germline V gene lookup returns CDR1 MGHRA and CDR2 YSYEKL. CDR3: CASSQDPPLPRSYEQYF. CDR3 DNA: TGCGCCAGCAGCCAAGACCCCCCCCTCCCCCGCTCCTACGAGCAGTACTTC.

The chain links TRBV19 to TRBJ1-2; D not resolved. The germline V gene encodes CDR1 LNHDA and CDR2 SQIVND (reference sequence). This CDR3 contains 11 residues. V shed 10 bases and J shed 1 base, with 7 bases lying between them. The CDR3 sequence is CAIRVNYGYTF. Here the CDR3 DNA reads TGTGCCATCCGAGTTAACTATGGCTACACCTTC.

V gene TRBV5-1 combines with J gene TRBJ1-2; D may be TRBD1 (6 bases). The CDR3 length is 16 residues. V was pared by 0 bases and J by 6 bases, with 18 bases between. CDR1 and CDR2 (germline): SGHRS, YFSETQ. CDR3: CASSLAGPQTGHGYTF. The CDR3 nucleotides read TGCGCCAGCAGCTTGGCTGGACCGCAGACAGGACATGGCTACACCTTC.

The V gene is TRBV6-6, the J gene TRBJ2-7; TRBD2 aligns across 7 bases. Germline CDR1 and CDR2: MNHNY and SVGAGI (reference sequence). The CDR3 consists of 15 residues. After removal of 0 bases from V and 0 bases from J, the junction contained 2 bases not matched to a gene. This chain's CDR3 is CASSYSAGTSYEQYF. In DNA, the CDR3 is TGTGCCAGCAGTTACTCAGCGGGGACCTCCTACGAGCAGTACTTC.

This chain links TRBV5-1 with TRBJ2-3; 8 nucleotides match TRBD2. V lost 0 bases to trimming and J lost 5 bases; unmatched junction nucleotides: 17. CDR1 is SGHRS, CDR2 YFSETQ, per germline. This CDR3 is 19 amino acids long. The CDR3 DNA is TGCGCCAGCAGCTTGGCTTATCGATCCCGGAGCGGGAGCGTAGATACGCAGTATTTT. It translates to CASSLAYRSRSGSVDTQYF.

This rearrangement joins TRBV19 to TRBJ1-6; D not resolved. Trimming pared 4 bases from V and 7 bases from J, leaving 8 bases between. Germline V gene sequence: CDR1 LNHDA, CDR2 SQIVND (reference sequence). The CDR3 is 13 amino acids. The CDR3 reads CASSKRGNSPLHF. CDR3 nucleotide sequence: TGTGCCAGTAGTAAGCGCGGGAATTCACCCCTCCACTTT. The variable domain in full, with the rest retrieved from reference TRBV19 and TRBJ1-6, is DGGITQSPKYLFRKEGQNVTLSCEQNLNHDAMYWYRQDPGQGLRLIYYSQIVNDFQKGDIAEGYSVSREKKESFPLTVTSAQKNPTAFYLCASSKRGNSPLHFGNGTRLTVT.

V gene TRBV4-3 combines with J gene TRBJ1-1; D remains unclear. Trimming took off 1 base at V and 0 bases at J, with 0 bases between the two ends. The CDR3 length is 12 residues. CDR1 and CDR2 from the germline V gene are LGHNA and YSLEER. CDR3: CASSQVNTEAFF. CDR3 coding DNA: TGCGCCAGCAGCCAAGTGAACACTGAAGCTTTCTTT.

The J gene is TRBJ2-3, the V gene TRBV12-5, with TRBD2 matching 11 bases. The germline V gene has CDR1 LGHNT and CDR2 FRNRAP. The CDR3 sequence is 16 residues long. Unmatched junction bases numbered 9, after V lost 6 bases and J lost 4 bases. This chain's CDR3 is CASGRGLAGFSDTQYF. CDR3 nucleotides: TGTGCTAGTGGCCGAGGACTAGCGGGTTTCTCAGATACGCAGTATTTT.

V and J are TRBV5-1 and TRBJ2-1; TRBD2 is a possible D gene (6 bases). The CDR3 has 15 residues. Deletions cut 3 bases from V and 0 bases from J, with 10 bases between. Germline V gene lookup returns CDR1 SGHRS and CDR2 YFSETQ. CDR3 nucleotide sequence: TGCGCCAGCAGCTCTGGGGGAGGCTCCTACAATGAGCAGTTCTTC. This sequence encodes CASSSGGGSYNEQFF.

J is TRBJ2-7 and V is TRBV30; no firm D call. The CDR3 loop spans 11 amino acids. Trimming left V 1 base short and J 3 bases short, with 4 bases between. The germline V gene has CDR1 GTSNPN and CDR2 SVGIG (reference sequence). CDR3 amino acids: CAWSGNYEQYF. The CDR3 coding sequence is TGTGCCTGGAGTGGTAACTACGAGCAGTACTTC.

The CDR3 sequence: CASGDRQETQYF. CDR3 bases: TGTGCCAGCGGGGACAGACAAGAGACCCAGTACTTC. The chain recombines TRBV11-1 with TRBJ2-5; 7 positions match TRBD1. The germline V gene has CDR1 SGHAT and CDR2 FQDESV (reference sequence). CDR3 length: 12 residues. With V trimmed by 8 bases and J by 2 bases, 2 bases remained unmatched.

CDR3 coding DNA: TGTGCCAGCAGATGGGGCGGGAGGTTCTACGAGCAGTACTTC. Translation gives CASRWGGRFYEQYF. The chain has TRBV6-6 and TRBJ2-7; 8 bases are a match to TRBD2. After removal of 6 bases from V and 3 bases from J, the junction contained 7 bases not matched to a gene. The CDR3 has 14 residues. In germline, CDR1 is MNHNY, CDR2 SVGAGI (reference sequence).

A remark on this clone: Possible read error: a much larger clone is one base away. The rearrangement uses TRBV6-5 and TRBJ2-3, with 9 bases lining up with TRBD2. The CDR3 has 14 residues. Germline CDR1 MNHEY, CDR2 SVGAGI. This CDR3 reads CPSSGAGGGDTQYF. The CDR3 DNA follows: TGTCCCAGCAGTGGGGCGGGAGGGGGGGATACGCAGTATTTT.

This clone was observed once. V usage is TRBV30 and J usage is TRBJ1-3, with 9 positions matching TRBD1. The length of the CDR3 is 17 residues. Germline assignment: CDR1 GTSNPN and CDR2 SVGIG (reference sequence). Trimming at V came to 2 bases and at J to 4 bases, leaving 12 bases not matched to a gene. The CDR3 sequence is CAWSPTWTGDGGNTIYF. The DNA of the CDR3 is TGTGCCTGGAGTCCTACTTGGACAGGGGATGGGGGAAACACCATATATTTT.

V and J are TRBV11-2 and TRBJ2-5; D may be TRBD1 (6 bases). CDR3 length: 16 amino acids. V was cut by 1 base and J by 2 bases, with 14 bases left in between. Germline CDR1 and CDR2: SGHAT and FQNNGV. CDR3 coding DNA: TGTGCCAGCAGCTTAGGGGTAAACAGGGCGCAAGAGACCCAGTACTTC. It codes for CASSLGVNRAQETQYF.

The V call is TRBV5-1, the J call TRBJ2-6; D gene uncertain. V was pared by 4 bases and J by 0 bases, with 14 bases between. The CDR3 is 17 amino acids. Germline CDR1 is SGHRS and CDR2 is YFSETQ. Here the CDR3 reads CASSIEQRISGANVLTF. The CDR3 DNA is TGCGCCAGCAGCATAGAGCAACGGATCTCTGGGGCCAACGTCCTGACTTTC. The complete variable domain, with remaining parts taken from reference TRBV5-1 and TRBJ2-6, reads KAGVTQTPRYLIKTRGQQVTLSCSPISGHRSVSWYQQTPGQGLQFLFEYFSETQRNKGNFPGRFSGRQFSNSRSEMNVSTLELGDSALYLCASSIEQRISGANVLTFGAGSRLTVL.

This rearrangement joins TRBV9 to TRBJ2-1, with TRBD1 matching over 10 bases. Germline V CDR1 and CDR2: SGDLS, YYNGEE. CDR3 size: 17 residues. After removal of 1 base from V and 5 bases from J, the junction contained 9 bases not matched to a gene. This CDR3 is CASSVTPLGTGDNEQFF. The CDR3 coding sequence is TGTGCCAGCAGCGTAACCCCACTTGGGACAGGGGACAATGAGCAGTTCTTC.

The CDR3 is CSVASGTGDYGYTF. In DNA form, the CDR3 reads TGCAGCGTTGCAAGTGGGACAGGGGACTATGGCTACACCTTC. This chain uses TRBV29-1 with TRBJ1-2, with 10 bases that match TRBD1. This CDR3 spans 14 amino acids. Germline lookup yields CDR1 SQVTM and CDR2 ANQGSEA. Trimming at V came to 4 bases and at J to 3 bases, leaving 5 bases not matched to a gene.

The V call is TRBV27, the J call TRBJ1-1; perhaps TRBD1 as D (6 bases). Germline V gene lookup returns CDR1 MNHEY and CDR2 SMNVEV (reference sequence). V was clipped by 8 bases and J by 4 bases, with 14 bases between them. This CDR3 is 13 amino acids long. As DNA, the CDR3 is TGTGCCAGCTTCTTCGGCAGGGGCACTGAAGCTTTCTTT. Protein: CASFFGRGTEAFF.

J is TRBJ2-3 and V is TRBV5-1, with 13 bases matching TRBD2. The V gene's germline CDR1 is SGHRS and CDR2 YFSETQ. This CDR3 is 15 amino acids long. V lost 4 bases, J lost 4 bases, and 3 bases stayed unmatched. The DNA of the CDR3 is TGCGCCAGCAGCACTAGCGGGAGGGCCTCAGATACGCAGTATTTT. It is translated as CASSTSGRASDTQYF.

This clone appeared once. V is TRBV6-1 and J is TRBJ1-5, with TRBD1 matching over 7 bases. The V and J ends lost 3 bases and 5 bases, in that order; junction bases with no gene match: 4. CDR3 length: 14 amino acids. CDR1 is MNHNS and CDR2 is SASEGT in the germline V gene. The CDR3 DNA is TGTGCCAGCAGTGACGACAGGGCGGATCAGCCCCAGCATTTT. Translating gives CASSDDRADQPQHF.

J is TRBJ1-1 and V is TRBV29-1; possible D gene TRBD1, 5 bases. Trimming took off 1 base at V and 8 bases at J, with 8 bases between the two ends. The germline V gene has CDR1 SQVTM and CDR2 ANQGSEA. CDR3 length: 11 residues. This chain's CDR3 is CSVEGAGEAFF. The CDR3 DNA follows: TGCAGCGTTGAAGGGGCAGGGGAAGCTTTCTTT.

This chain joins TRBV12-2 and TRBJ2-7; the DNA was not used to check the table's D call, TRBD2. TRBV12-2 is a pseudogene segment. The CDR3 spans 15 residues. Written as DNA, the CDR3 is TGTGCAAGTCCCCATCCGACTAGATTTCCCTACGAGCAGTACTTC. It is translated as CASPHPTRFPYEQYF.

The chain has TRBV5-6 and TRBJ1-5; possibly TRBD1 for D (5 bases). This CDR3 region has 13 residues. Germline CDR1 and CDR2: SGHDT and YYEEEE. Trimming left V 3 bases short and J 7 bases short, with 11 bases between. CDR3 in amino acids: CASSSRWDQPQHF. In nucleotides, the CDR3 is TGTGCCAGCAGCTCTCGCTGGGACCAGCCCCAGCATTTT.

The chain couples TRBV4-1 to TRBJ2-3; perhaps TRBD2 as D (5 bases). Per germline, CDR1 MGHRA and CDR2 YSYEKL. The ends were cut back, 1 base at V and 6 bases at J, with 8 bases in the middle. The CDR3 is 13 amino acids. Written as DNA, the CDR3 is TGCGCCAGCAGCCAAGGGAAGCGGGATACGCAGTATTTT. Translated, it gives CASSQGKRDTQYF.